This entry features one T cell receptor beta chain sequence. The antigen remains undetermined. This specimen comes from a study of shared clonotypes between healthy human individuals. Study outcomes and limitations: Some clonotypes were shared by all four sorted-subset donors, while others were not shared. The non-shared ones had lower generation probabilities than the shared ones.

The J segment lost 0 bases and the V segment lost 4 bases, leaving 7 bases of the junction unmatched. The germline CDR1 and CDR2 sequences are SGHRS and YFSETQ. This CDR3 region has 18 residues. Adult donors, all healthy and HIV-negative, had no recent acute infections or vaccinations. The study separated CD4+ cells into CD45RA+ naive and CD45RA-negative memory subsets. An approximately 200 ng quantity of DNA, 30,000 to 35,000 T cell genomes, went into the sorted-subset replicate PCRs. Method: immunoSEQ multiplex PCR; TCRdb's copy keeps in-frame clones and lacks some. The sample gives approximately 2,000,000 clones, approximately 90% of which show up once; approximately 0.39% is in the top ten.

This sequence joins TRBV5-1 and TRBJ2-6; 10 bases fit TRBD1. The TCR sequence derives from a man aged 18 to 30 in good health. Some clones in this sample may be carry-over from other donors' samples. The sample consisted of naive CD4+ T cells from PBMCs. Indicated subset: CD45RA+ positively selected. The CDR3 reads CASSRTGTGASGANVLTF. CDR3 bases: TGCGCCAGCAGCAGGACCGGGACAGGGGCCTCTGGGGCCAACGTCCTGACTTTC.